This TCR beta chain was sequenced for a study of beta chain features in type 1 diabetes. Broader study findings: Equally in patients and controls, shorter templates might have been favored by PCR. Sequencing used cDNA, and cells with high TCR expression could therefore be over-represented. Type 1 diabetes patients had moderately but significantly shorter TCRB CDR3s in all four CD4+ subsets.

Every isolated RNA sample was fully reverse transcribed, so sequencing captured expressed TCRB transcripts. Naive, central memory and regulatory T cell samples averaged around 3.9 million immunoSEQ reads each. Using immunoSEQ multiplex PCR, the repertoire was profiled, and TCRdb retains in-frame clones only, with some absent. The sample consists of more than 250,000 clones, over 11% of them appearing once. Each sorted population was over 98% pure. Trimming cost V 0 bases and J 4 bases, with 12 bases left between them. Germline V gene sequence: CDR1 KGHSH, CDR2 LQKENI. This CDR3 has 15 residues. A remark on this clone: Its cognate antigen is unknown.

The chain links TRBV18 to TRBJ1-1; no clear D gene. Sequencing was carried out using naive CD4+ T cells from blood. The TCR originated in a young man with type 1 diabetes. CDR3 protein: CASSPPSTPGTEAFF. CDR3 in DNA: TGTGCCAGCTCACCACCGAGTACTCCGGGCACTGAAGCTTTCTTT.